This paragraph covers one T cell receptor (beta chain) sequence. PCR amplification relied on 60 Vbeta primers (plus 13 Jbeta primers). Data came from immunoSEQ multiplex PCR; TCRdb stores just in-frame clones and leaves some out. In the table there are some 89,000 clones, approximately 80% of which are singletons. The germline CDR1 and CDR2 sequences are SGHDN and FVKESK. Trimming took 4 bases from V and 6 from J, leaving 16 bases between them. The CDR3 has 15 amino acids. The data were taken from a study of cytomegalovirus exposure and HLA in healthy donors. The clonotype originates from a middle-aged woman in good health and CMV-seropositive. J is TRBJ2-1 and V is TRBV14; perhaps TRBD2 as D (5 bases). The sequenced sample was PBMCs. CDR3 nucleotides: TGTGCCAGCAGCCCACAAATCTCACGGGGCAATGAGCAGTTCTTC. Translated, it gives CASSPQISRGNEQFF.